Listed below are T cell receptor beta chains from one sample, sequenced in a study of T cell repertoires in cytomegalovirus infection. Each CDR3 protein is one row after TCRdb ran MiXCR on the reads. The sample carries fewer than 200,000 distinct CDR3 sequences, approximately 20% recorded once. Sequenced: PBMCs. Source of these receptors: a human donor in good health (CMV status not recorded). Some clones in this sample may be carry-over from other donors' samples. The CDR3 runs from the conserved cysteine through the conserved F or W. Fields, in order: clone size, J gene, V gene, D gene, CDR3 protein, CDR3 DNA. The D gene is left open where the match is weak. Where a row states a size, it is once, few, many or the class of an expanded clone; other rows omit it.

many,TRBJ2-3,TRBV7-2,-,CASSEPITDTQYF,TGTGCCAGCAGCGAACCCATAACAGATACGCAGTATTTT
many,TRBJ2-7,TRBV6-1,TRBD2,CASRAPISGGSSYEQYF,TGTGCCAGCCGGGCCCCTATAAGCGGGGGCAGCTCCTACGAGCAGTACTTC
few,TRBJ1-1,TRBV3-1,-,CASSQEFKAGTEAFF,TGTGCCAGCAGCCAAGAGTTTAAGGCTGGCACTGAAGCTTTCTTT
-,TRBJ2-5,TRBV3-1,TRBD2,CASSRTSGKQETQYF,TGTGCCAGCAGCCGGACTAGCGGGAAACAAGAGACCCAGTACTTC
-,TRBJ2-5,TRBV7-9,TRBD2,CASSLLSGGDQETQYF,TGTGCCAGCAGCTTACTGAGCGGGGGAGACCAAGAGACCCAGTACTTC
few,TRBJ2-1,TRBV28,-,CASSRPIVGLNEQFF,TGTGCCAGCAGCCGCCCAATCGTGGGGCTCAATGAGCAGTTCTTC
many,TRBJ2-7,TRBV29-1,TRBD1,CSVDTGEPYEQYF,TGCAGCGTTGATACAGGGGAGCCCTACGAGCAGTACTTC
few,TRBJ2-7,TRBV4-1,-,CASSQGVGATSYEQYF,TGCGCCAGCAGCCAAGGGGTTGGGGCCACTTCCTACGAGCAGTACTTC
few,TRBJ2-7,TRBV2,TRBD2,CASSVGAFRDYYEQYF,TGTGCCAGCAGTGTTGGTGCCTTCCGGGACTACTACGAGCAGTACTTC
many,TRBJ1-1,TRBV20-1,-,CSARPEGNTEAFF,TGCAGTGCTAGACCTGAGGGGAACACTGAAGCTTTCTTT
few,TRBJ2-7,TRBV20-1,-,CSATGTERAYEQYF,TGCAGTGCTACCGGGACCGAGCGTGCCTACGAGCAGTACTTC
-,TRBJ2-7,TRBV5-1,TRBD2,CASSPLAGAPYEQYF,TGCGCCAGCAGCCCACTAGCGGGGGCCCCCTACGAGCAGTACTTC
once,TRBJ2-1,TRBV18,TRBD2,CASPLAGGPGNEQFF,TGTGCCAGCCCATTAGCGGGAGGGCCCGGGAATGAGCAGTTCTTC
many,TRBJ2-3,TRBV6-1,-,CASSPRLEDTQYF,TGTGCCAGCAGCCCGAGACTGGAAGATACGCAGTATTTT
few,TRBJ2-1,TRBV20-1,TRBD2,CSARSGSGSPRVNEQFF,TGCAGTGCTAGGTCTGGTAGCGGGAGTCCCCGGGTTAATGAGCAGTTCTTC
many,TRBJ2-1,TRBV7-2,-,CASSFIQAYNEQFF,TGTGCCAGCAGCTTTATCCAGGCCTACAATGAGCAGTTCTTC
many,TRBJ1-1,TRBV7-6,-,CASSPRGGNTEAFF,TGTGCCAGCAGCCCCCGGGGGGGGAACACTGAAGCTTTCTTT
few,TRBJ2-3,TRBV7-9,TRBD2,CASSLAGLAGGTDTQYF,TGTGCCAGCAGCTTAGCGGGACTAGCGGGAGGCACAGATACGCAGTATTTT
-,TRBJ1-3,TRBV6-2/TRBV6-3,-,CASTVSPNSGNTIYF,TGTGCCAGCACGGTCTCGCCGAACTCTGGAAACACCATATATTTT
once,TRBJ1-2,TRBV20-1,TRBD1,CSASPGQGNYGYTF,TGCAGTGCTTCCCCGGGACAGGGGAACTATGGCTACACCTTC
-,TRBJ1-1,TRBV6-6,-,CASSGWSPGAFF,TGTGCCAGCAGTGGCTGGTCCCCCGGGGCTTTCTTT
few,TRBJ1-5,TRBV14,-,CASSQDLDQPQHF,TGTGCCAGCAGCCAAGACCTAGACCAGCCCCAGCATTTT
-,TRBJ1-5,TRBV19,TRBD1,CASSGDRVGNQPQHF,TGTGCCAGTAGCGGTGACAGGGTTGGAAATCAGCCCCAGCATTTT
-,TRBJ2-2,TRBV6-5,-,CASSYSTGGKTGELFF,TGTGCCAGCAGTTACTCGACGGGGGGCAAGACCGGGGAGCTGTTTTTT
-,TRBJ1-2,TRBV2,TRBD1,CASTRDSSNYGYTF,TGTGCCAGCACCCGGGACAGCTCTAACTATGGCTACACCTTC
-,TRBJ2-2,TRBV5-4,-,CASRYDANTGELFF,TGTGCCAGCAGATACGACGCGAACACCGGGGAGCTGTTTTTT
many,TRBJ2-1,TRBV7-3,-,CASSLSGSNEQFF,TGTGCCAGCAGCTTATCCGGGTCAAATGAGCAGTTCTTC
many,TRBJ2-1,TRBV2,-,CASKLNSYNEQFF,TGTGCCAGCAAACTAAACTCCTACAATGAGCAGTTCTTC
-,TRBJ2-1,TRBV6-1,TRBD2,CASRLGLAGSNEQFF,TGTGCCAGCAGACTTGGACTAGCAGGGTCGAATGAGCAGTTCTTC
-,TRBJ1-6,TRBV30,-,CAWRIEGFSSYNSPLHF,TGTGCCTGGAGGATAGAGGGTTTTAGCTCCTATAATTCACCCCTCCACTTT
-,TRBJ2-7,TRBV6-2/TRBV6-3,-,CASIRGGSSYEQYF,TGTGCCAGCATCCGAGGCGGAAGCTCCTACGAGCAGTACTTC
many,TRBJ1-1,TRBV7-9,-,CASSLAPPEPEAFF,TGTGCCAGCAGCTTAGCGCCACCCGAGCCTGAAGCTTTCTTT
few,TRBJ1-3,TRBV18,TRBD1,CAGGQGTQQLSGNTIYF,TGTGCCGGAGGACAGGGGACCCAGCAACTTTCTGGAAACACCATATATTTT
few,TRBJ2-3,TRBV27,TRBD1,CASSSTGVGRSTDTQYF,TGTGCCAGCAGCTCGACAGGGGTAGGGAGGAGCACAGATACGCAGTATTTT
-,TRBJ1-1,TRBV29-1,TRBD1,CSAGDRGSRTEAFF,TGCAGCGCCGGGGACAGGGGATCTCGCACTGAAGCTTTCTTT
many,TRBJ1-1,TRBV7-2,-,CASSSSSGTEAFF,TGTGCCAGCAGCAGCTCCTCGGGGACTGAAGCTTTCTTT
many,TRBJ2-1,TRBV7-2,-,CASSRGRGSARSLDEQFF,TGTGCCAGCAGCCGGGGGCGGGGTAGCGCGAGGAGTTTAGATGAGCAGTTCTTC
-,TRBJ2-2,TRBV2,-,CASKGPRNTGELFF,TGTGCCAGCAAGGGACCTAGGAACACCGGGGAGCTGTTTTTT
many,TRBJ1-1,TRBV19,-,CASTLGRQSLTAFF,TGTGCCAGTACCCTCGGGCGACAGTCACTAACAGCTTTCTTT
-,TRBJ2-3,TRBV7-4,-,CASSLAPSLGSDTQYF,TGTGCCAGCAGCTTAGCACCTAGCTTGGGTTCAGATACGCAGTATTTT
many,TRBJ1-1,TRBV6-2/TRBV6-3,TRBD1,CASSYGTGTGKEYGEAFF,TGTGCCAGCAGTTACGGCACCGGGACAGGGAAAGAGTACGGTGAAGCTTTCTTT
-,TRBJ2-7,TRBV20-1,-,CSAREKERAPYEQYF,TGCAGTGCTAGAGAGAAGGAGCGGGCCCCCTACGAGCAGTACTTC
-,TRBJ2-5,TRBV5-1,-,CASSLTLGYQETQYF,TGCGCCAGCAGCTTAACCTTAGGGTATCAGGAGACCCAGTACTTC
-,TRBJ1-5,TRBV3-1,TRBD1,CASSQGTGVQPQHF,TGTGCCAGCAGCCAAGGGACAGGGGTTCAGCCCCAGCATTTT
many,TRBJ2-6,TRBV7-2,TRBD1,CASSASHRGTGANVLTF,TGTGCCAGCAGCGCCTCTCACAGGGGGACAGGGGCCAACGTCCTGACTTTC
many,TRBJ1-2,TRBV12-3/TRBV12-4,-,CASAPVGDHYGYTF,TGTGCCAGCGCCCCTGTGGGGGATCACTATGGCTACACCTTC
-,TRBJ2-5,TRBV7-3,-,CASSPRVQETQYF,TGTGCCAGCAGCCCCCGGGTCCAAGAGACCCAGTACTTC
few,TRBJ1-6,TRBV6-2/TRBV6-3,TRBD1,CASSYRDSNFNLYNSPLHF,TGTGCCAGCAGTTACCGGGACAGCAACTTCAATCTTTATAATTCACCCCTCCACTTT